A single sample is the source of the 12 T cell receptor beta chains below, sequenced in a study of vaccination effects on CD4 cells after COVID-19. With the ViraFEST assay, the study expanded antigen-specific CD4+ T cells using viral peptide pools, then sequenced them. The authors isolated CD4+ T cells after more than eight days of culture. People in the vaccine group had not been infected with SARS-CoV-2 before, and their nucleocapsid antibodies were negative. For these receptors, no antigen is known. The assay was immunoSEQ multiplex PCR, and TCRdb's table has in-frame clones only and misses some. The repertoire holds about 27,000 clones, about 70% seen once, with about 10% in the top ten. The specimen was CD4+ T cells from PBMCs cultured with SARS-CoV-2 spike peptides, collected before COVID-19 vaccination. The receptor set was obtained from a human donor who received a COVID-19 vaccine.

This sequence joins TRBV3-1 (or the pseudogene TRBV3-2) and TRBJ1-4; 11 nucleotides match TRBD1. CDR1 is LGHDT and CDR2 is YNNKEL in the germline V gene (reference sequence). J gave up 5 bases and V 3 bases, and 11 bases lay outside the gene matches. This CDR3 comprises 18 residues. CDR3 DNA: TGTGCCAGCAGCCAGATAACCGGGACAGGGGGTCCCAATGAAAAACTGTTTTTT. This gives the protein CASSQITGTGGPNEKLFF.

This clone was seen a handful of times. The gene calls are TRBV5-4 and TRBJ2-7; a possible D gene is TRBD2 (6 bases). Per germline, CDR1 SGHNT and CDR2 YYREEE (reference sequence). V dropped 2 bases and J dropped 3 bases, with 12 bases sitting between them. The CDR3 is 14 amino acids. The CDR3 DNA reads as TGTGCCAGCAGCTTAAGAGGCGGGAACTACGAGCAGTACTTC. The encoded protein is CASSLRGGNYEQYF.

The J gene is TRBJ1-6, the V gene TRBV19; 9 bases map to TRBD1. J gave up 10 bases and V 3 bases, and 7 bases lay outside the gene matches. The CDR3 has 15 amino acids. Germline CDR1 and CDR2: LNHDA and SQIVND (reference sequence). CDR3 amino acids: CASSITTGGGSPLHF. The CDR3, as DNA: TGTGCCAGTAGTATCACGACAGGGGGGGGATCACCCCTCCACTTT. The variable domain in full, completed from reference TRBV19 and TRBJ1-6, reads DGGITQSPKYLFRKEGQNVTLSCEQNLNHDAMYWYRQDPGQGLRLIYYSQIVNDFQKGDIAEGYSVSREKKESFPLTVTSAQKNPTAFYLCASSITTGGGSPLHFGNGTRLTVT.

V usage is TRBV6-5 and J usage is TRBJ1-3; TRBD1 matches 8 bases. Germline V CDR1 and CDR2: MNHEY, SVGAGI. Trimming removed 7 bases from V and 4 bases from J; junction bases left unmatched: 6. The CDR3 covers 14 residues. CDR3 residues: CASTLGQGGNTIYF. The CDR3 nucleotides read TGTGCCAGCACCCTCGGACAGGGAGGAAACACCATATATTTT.

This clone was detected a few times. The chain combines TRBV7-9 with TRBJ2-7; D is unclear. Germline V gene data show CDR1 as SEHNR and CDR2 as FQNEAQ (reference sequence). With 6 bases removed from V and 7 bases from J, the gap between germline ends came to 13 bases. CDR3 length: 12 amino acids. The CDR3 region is CASSVMGREQYF. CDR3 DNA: TGTGCCAGCAGTGTAATGGGTAGGGAGCAGTACTTC.

The CDR3 protein is CASRFTPGANVLTF. The CDR3, as DNA: TGCGCCAGCAGGTTCACACCTGGGGCCAACGTCCTGACTTTC. The chain carries TRBV5-1 and TRBJ2-6; D ambiguous. V lost 5 bases to trimming and J lost 2 bases, with 8 bases between them. CDR1 is SGHRS and CDR2 is YFSETQ in the germline V gene. This CDR3 has 14 amino acids.

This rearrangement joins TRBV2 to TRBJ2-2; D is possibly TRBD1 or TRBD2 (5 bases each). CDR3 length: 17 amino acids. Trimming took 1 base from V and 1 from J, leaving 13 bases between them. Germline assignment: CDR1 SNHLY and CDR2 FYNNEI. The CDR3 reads CASSEGGYTKNTGELFF. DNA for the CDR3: TGTGCCAGCAGTGAAGGGGGGTATACGAAGAACACCGGGGAGCTGTTTTTT.

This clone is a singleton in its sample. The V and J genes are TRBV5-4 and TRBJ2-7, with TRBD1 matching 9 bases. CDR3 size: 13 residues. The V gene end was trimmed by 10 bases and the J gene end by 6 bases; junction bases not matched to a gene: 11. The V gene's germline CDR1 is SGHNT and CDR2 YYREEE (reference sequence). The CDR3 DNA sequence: TGTGCCTTCTCCCGGGACAGGGTTCCCGAGCAGTACTTC. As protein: CAFSRDRVPEQYF.

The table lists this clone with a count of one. DNA for the CDR3: TGTGCCAGCAGCCAAGATGAGGGGGCAGGGGACACCGGGGAGCTGTTTTTT. It is translated as CASSQDEGAGDTGELFF. This chain joins TRBV4-2 and TRBJ2-2; 7 bases are a match to TRBD1. V dropped 0 bases and J dropped 3; count of bases not matched to a gene: 7. Germline CDR1 and CDR2: LGHNA and YNFKEQ. The CDR3 is 17 amino acids.

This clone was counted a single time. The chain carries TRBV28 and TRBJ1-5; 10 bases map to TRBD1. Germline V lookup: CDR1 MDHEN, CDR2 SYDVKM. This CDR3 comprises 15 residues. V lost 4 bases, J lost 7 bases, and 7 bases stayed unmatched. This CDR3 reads CASSSAGTGAQPQHF. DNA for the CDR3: TGTGCCAGCAGTTCGGCCGGGACAGGGGCCCAGCCCCAGCATTTT.

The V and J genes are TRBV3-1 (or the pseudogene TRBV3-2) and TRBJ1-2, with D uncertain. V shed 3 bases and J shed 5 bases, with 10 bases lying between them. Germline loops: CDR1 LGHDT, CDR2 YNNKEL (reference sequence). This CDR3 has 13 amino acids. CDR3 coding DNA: TGTGCCAGCAGCCAGTTTGGTCGGTATGGCTACACCTTC. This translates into CASSQFGRYGYTF.

CDR3 protein: CASSLDIVGQGTEAFF. The CDR3 nucleotides are TGCGCCAGCAGCTTGGATATTGTGGGACAGGGAACTGAAGCTTTCTTT. This chain connects TRBV5-1 to TRBJ1-1; 9 bases map to TRBD1. Trimming removed 0 bases from V and 5 bases from J; junction bases left unmatched: 8. The CDR3 is made up of 16 amino acids. CDR1 SGHRS and CDR2 YFSETQ come from the germline V gene.